This T cell receptor (beta chain) came from a study of T cells in Graves' hyperthyroidism and ophthalmopathy. TCR beta CDR3 sequences were amplified from RNA transcripts. First-round RT-PCR targeting the TCR CDR3 was performed with the HTBI primer set. TCRdb re-analysed the multiplex PCR reads in MiXCR, keeping a single row per CDR3 protein. The data show hundreds of thousands of distinct CDR3 sequences, around 16% seen once. This clonotype was seen more than once but under ten times. Uncontrolled infection, other autoimmune disease, pregnancy or lactation barred patients from enrollment. Diagnostic assessment was based on clinical symptoms, serum thyroxine and TRAb, thyroid ultrasound and orbital computed tomography. PBMCs were obtained from 9 to 10 ml fresh peripheral blood. Germline loops: CDR1 DFQATT, CDR2 SNEGSKA (reference sequence). V dropped 5 bases and J dropped 0 bases, with 10 bases sitting between them. CDR3 length equals 13 residues.

The sequence was collected from a woman in her thirties with Graves' hyperthyroidism. The chain has TRBV20-1 and TRBJ2-5; D call uncertain. Sequenced: blood. In DNA, the CDR3 is TGCAGTGCTTTCGGAGCATACCAAGAGACCCAGTACTTC. Translation gives CSAFGAYQETQYF.